This entry lists 2 T cell receptor beta chains sequenced from one sample in a study of cytomegalovirus exposure and HLA in healthy donors (dated by TCRdb to between 2016 and 2019). Library preparation was by the immunoSEQ multiplex PCR assay. For the multiplex PCR, a mixture combining 60 forward primers for TCR Vbeta segments and 13 reverse primers for TCR Jbeta segments was used. The source is immuneACCESS, and TCRdb retained only in-frame sequences with V and J called. Part of the clones is not carried over; for the studies checked, unresolved V genes explain less than half of this, and the remainder is unexplained. This sample has about 120,000 clones in its table, and 65% of those were observed once. Roughly 10% of the sample is held by the ten biggest clonotypes. The sequenced sample consisted of PBMCs. Receptors were obtained from a woman aged 40 to 50 in good health and CMV-seropositive.

The rearrangement joins TRBV29-1 to TRBJ2-1, with 8 bases fitting TRBD2. Germline values: CDR1 SQVTM, CDR2 ANQGSEA. This CDR3 spans 15 amino acids. CDR3 DNA: TGCAGTTGTAGTAGCGGGGCGAGCTCCTACAATGAGCAGTTCTTC. This gives the protein CSCSSGASSYNEQFF.

This rearrangement joins TRBV5-1 to TRBJ1-4; possible D gene TRBD1, 6 bases. V dropped 4 bases and J dropped 6 bases, with 19 bases sitting between them. In germline, CDR1 is SGHRS, CDR2 YFSETQ. The CDR3 covers 16 residues. The CDR3 DNA reads TGCGCCAGCAGCCTCCCCATAACAGGGTCCCATGAAAAACTGTTTTTT. Protein product: CASSLPITGSHEKLFF.